Listed here are 25 T cell receptor beta chains from one sample, sequenced in a study of blood T cell repertoires in COVID-19. This table comes from immunoSEQ multiplex PCR, and its TCRdb copy is limited to in-frame clones, with some not included. Of about 160,000 clones in the sample, approximately 88% were seen once. Sequencing input: peripheral blood. Source of these receptors: an elderly woman with active or convalescent COVID-19.

The chain links TRBV2 to TRBJ1-5; D is unclear. Looked up from germline, CDR1 is SNHLY and CDR2 is FYNNEI. V lost 6 bases and J 0 bases, leaving 9 bases between the germline ends. CDR3 size: 14 residues. This CDR3 reads CASRADISNQPQHF. In nucleotides, the CDR3 is TGTGCCAGCAGGGCAGACATTAGCAATCAGCCCCAGCATTTT.

The gene calls are TRBV4-3 and TRBJ1-1, with 9 bases identical to TRBD1. This CDR3 spans 15 amino acids. With 3 bases clipped from V and 5 bases from J, the junction kept 7 bases outside the gene matches. CDR1 LGHNA and CDR2 YSLEER come from the germline V gene. The CDR3 DNA sequence: TGCGCCAGCAGCCACCCGACAGGGGGACTAACTGAAGCTTTCTTT. This encodes CASSHPTGGLTEAFF.

The CDR3, as DNA: TGTGCCAGCAGCTCGGGGAGGACTCCCGGCACAGATACGCAGTATTTT. Protein product: CASSSGRTPGTDTQYF. The V call is TRBV7-2, the J call TRBJ2-3, with D perhaps matching TRBD2 (6 bases). Germline V lookup: CDR1 SGHTA, CDR2 FQGNSA. V was cut by 4 bases and J by 1 base, with 15 bases left in between. The CDR3 spans 16 residues.

The chain uses TRBV19 and TRBJ1-2; a possible D gene is TRBD1 (6 bases). The CDR3 is 14 amino acids. Germline values: CDR1 LNHDA, CDR2 SQIVND (reference sequence). The V and J ends lost 4 bases and 5 bases respectively, with 14 bases between them. The CDR3 loop reads CASSTRQAFYGYTF. The DNA for the CDR3 is TGTGCCAGTAGTACCAGACAGGCGTTTTATGGCTACACCTTC.

The V call is TRBV6-5, the J call TRBJ2-7, with 7 bases fitting TRBD2. Germline V lookup: CDR1 MNHEY, CDR2 SVGAGI. The CDR3 spans 14 residues. Trimming removed 6 bases from V and 5 bases from J; junction bases left unmatched: 10. CDR3 residues: CASRSGGPGNEQYF. For the CDR3, the DNA is TGTGCCAGCAGGTCGGGAGGTCCGGGGAACGAGCAGTACTTC.

The chain combines TRBV27 with TRBJ2-7, with 8 bases that match TRBD1. Per the germline V gene, CDR1 is MNHEY and CDR2 is SMNVEV (reference sequence). With 3 bases clipped from V and 7 bases from J, the junction kept 11 bases outside the gene matches. The CDR3 covers 15 residues. The CDR3 DNA sequence: TGTGCCAGCAGTTTGGCAGGGGGCTTTGAGGAGGAGCAGTACTTC. Protein sequence: CASSLAGGFEEEQYF.

This chain uses TRBV7-2 with TRBJ2-5, with D uncertain. The length of the CDR3 is 13 residues. Germline V gene lookup returns CDR1 SGHTA and CDR2 FQGNSA. Trimming pared 6 bases from V and 0 bases from J, leaving 8 bases between. The CDR3 bases are TGTGCCAGCAGTCCAGACTACCAAGAGACCCAGTACTTC. This encodes CASSPDYQETQYF.

This chain joins TRBV19 and TRBJ2-3; 9 bases match TRBD1. The CDR3 consists of 15 residues. Germline CDR1 LNHDA, CDR2 SQIVND (reference sequence). The V gene end was trimmed by 5 bases and the J gene end by 8 bases; junction bases not matched to a gene: 11. The CDR3 sequence is CASSDRDRVVGTQYF. CDR3 in DNA: TGTGCCAGTAGTGACCGGGACAGGGTGGTAGGTACGCAGTATTTT.

In its sample, this clone was seen once. The V and J genes are TRBV5-1 and TRBJ1-2, with TRBD1 matching 8 bases. The germline V gene has CDR1 SGHRS and CDR2 YFSETQ. The CDR3 is 15 amino acids. Trimming took 0 bases from V and 8 from J; bases not matched to a gene: 9. CDR3: CASSLEGTGSRGYTF. Here the CDR3 DNA reads TGCGCCAGCAGCTTGGAGGGGACAGGATCTAGGGGCTACACCTTC. The full variable domain, rest sourced from reference TRBV5-1 and TRBJ1-2, is KAGVTQTPRYLIKTRGQQVTLSCSPISGHRSVSWYQQTPGQGLQFLFEYFSETQRNKGNFPGRFSGRQFSNSRSEMNVSTLELGDSALYLCASSLEGTGSRGYTFGSGTRLTVV.

The chain links TRBV10-3 to TRBJ1-4; a possible D gene is TRBD1 (6 bases). The CDR3 consists of 18 residues. V lost 3 bases and J 0 bases, leaving 17 bases between the germline ends. The V gene's germline CDR1 is ENHRY and CDR2 SYGVKD. DNA for the CDR3: TGTGCCATCAGTGATCCCCGGACAGACCACGCAACTAATGAAAAACTGTTTTTT. It translates to CAISDPRTDHATNEKLFF.

A few counts support this clone. The chain combines TRBV12-5 with TRBJ1-1; TRBD1 might be the D (6 bases). The CDR3 contains 15 residues. Germline V gives CDR1 LGHNT, CDR2 FRNRAP. Trimming removed 6 bases at V and 1 base at J, with 15 bases between. This CDR3 reads CASGPTRGRNTEAFF. The CDR3 DNA sequence: TGTGCTAGTGGACCGACCAGGGGTCGGAACACTGAAGCTTTCTTT.

The chain has TRBV7-8 and TRBJ2-7, with 8 bases identical to TRBD1. The V gene end was trimmed by 5 bases and the J gene end by 2 bases; junction bases not matched to a gene: 5. Germline V lookup: CDR1 SGHVS, CDR2 FQNEAQ. This CDR3 region has 14 residues. The CDR3 nucleotides are TGTGCCAGCAGCGCGGACAGGGCCCCCTACGAGCAGTACTTC. It encodes CASSADRAPYEQYF.

The chain recombines TRBV21-1 with TRBJ2-2; the D segment call TRBD1 is taken from the table without a DNA check. TRBV21-1 represents a pseudogene. This CDR3 is built from 14 residues. CDR3 sequence: CASYATVNTGELFF. CDR3 sequence (DNA): TGTGCCAGCTATGCTACAGTGAACACCGGGGAGCTGTTTTTT.

This clone was seen a handful of times. The chain recombines TRBV6-2 or TRBV6-3 with TRBJ2-2; 14 bases are shared with TRBD2. CDR1 MNHEY and CDR2 SVGEGT come from the germline V gene. The CDR3 is made up of 20 amino acids. V lost 6 bases to trimming and J lost 0 bases; unmatched junction nucleotides: 12. CDR3 nucleotides: TGTGCCAGCAGCCCCCCAATGGGACTAGCGGGGGAAGCGAACACCGGGGAGCTGTTTTTT. As protein: CASSPPMGLAGEANTGELFF.

This clone was found a few times. V is TRBV5-1 and J is TRBJ2-1; D unresolved. The ends were cut back, 0 bases at V and 6 bases at J, with 16 bases in the middle. The germline V gene encodes CDR1 SGHRS and CDR2 YFSETQ. The CDR3 sequence is 16 residues long. Here the CDR3 DNA reads TGCGCCAGCAGCTTGGATTCCGACAACAAGGCCAATGAGCAGTTCTTC. Protein product: CASSLDSDNKANEQFF.

The chain uses TRBV11-3 and TRBJ1-3; TRBD1 matches at 10 bases. The CDR3 extends over 18 amino acids. With 5 bases clipped from V and 4 bases from J, the junction kept 14 bases outside the gene matches. Germline loops: CDR1 SGHNT, CDR2 YENEEA. The CDR3 loop is CASSPRPGQGGPGNTIYF. DNA for the CDR3: TGTGCCAGCAGCCCGCGACCCGGACAGGGGGGTCCCGGAAACACCATATATTTT.

The rearrangement joins TRBV5-4 to TRBJ2-1; the D gene is possibly TRBD2 (5 bases). Trimming removed 4 bases at V and 2 bases at J, with 13 bases between. The CDR3 is 15 amino acids. Per germline, CDR1 SGHNT and CDR2 YYREEE (reference sequence). CDR3 nucleotide sequence: TGTGCCAGCAGCCTAGCCTTTTCTCCCTACAATGAGCAGTTCTTC. It codes for CASSLAFSPYNEQFF.

This clone was counted a single time. Other DNA sequences in the same sample also yield this CDR3. V usage is TRBV6-6 and J usage is TRBJ1-3, with 9 bases matching TRBD1. Germline V gives CDR1 MNHNY, CDR2 SVGAGI (reference sequence). J gave up 2 bases and V 6 bases, and 5 bases lay outside the gene matches. This CDR3 comprises 15 residues. The CDR3 is CASSPGQGTGNTIYF. Written as DNA, the CDR3 is TGTGCCAGCAGCCCGGGACAGGGAACTGGAAACACCATATATTTT.

J is TRBJ1-1 and V is TRBV10-3, with no clear D. In germline, CDR1 is ENHRY, CDR2 SYGVKD. The V gene lost 3 bases and the J gene lost 0 bases, with 5 bases spanning the gap. This CDR3 has 13 amino acids. DNA for the CDR3: TGTGCCATCAGTGAAGCCATGAACACTGAAGCTTTCTTT. Translation gives CAISEAMNTEAFF.

This chain joins TRBV7-2 and TRBJ1-5; 8 nucleotides line up with TRBD1. The CDR3 is made up of 16 amino acids. J gave up 3 bases and V 5 bases, and 9 bases lay outside the gene matches. Germline CDR1 reads SGHTA; CDR2 reads FQGNSA. The CDR3 DNA sequence: TGTGCCAGCAGCGAACACGGGACAGGCCCCAATCAGCCCCAGCATTTT. Encoded protein: CASSEHGTGPNQPQHF.

About this clone: Its ends do not fully match the called genes, so a read error is possible. The chain recombines TRBV7-7 with TRBJ1-5; 7 bases are a match to TRBD1. There are 13 residues in the CDR3. Germline CDR1 reads SSHAT; CDR2 reads FNYEAQ (reference sequence). DNA of the CDR3: TGTGCTAGCAGCAAAGGGGGCGTTCAGCCCCAGCATTTT. Encoded protein: CASSKGGVQPQHF.

This chain uses TRBV18 with TRBJ1-2, with D possibly being TRBD1 (5 bases). This CDR3 is 15 amino acids long. V lost 2 bases and J lost 3, with 13 bases in between. Germline-derived CDR1 and CDR2 are KGHSH and LQKENI. The CDR3 nucleotides are TGTGCCAGCTCACCAGGTTGGCGGGGCGACTATGGCTACACCTTC. Translated, it gives CASSPGWRGDYGYTF.

The J gene is TRBJ2-3, the V gene TRBV3-1 (or the pseudogene TRBV3-2), with 11 bases identical to TRBD2. Germline CDR1 and CDR2: LGHDT and YNNKEL (reference sequence). The J segment lost 5 bases and the V segment lost 1 base, leaving 8 bases of the junction unmatched. The CDR3 totals 17 residues. The CDR3: CASSQASGGRYKDTQYF. Here the CDR3 DNA reads TGTGCCAGCAGCCAAGCTAGCGGGGGGAGATACAAAGATACGCAGTATTTT.

This chain links TRBV7-2 with TRBJ1-5, with 9 positions matching TRBD1. Trimming cost V 1 base and J 6 bases; bases outside gene matches: 10. Germline CDR1 is SGHTA and CDR2 is FQGNSA. This CDR3 contains 17 residues. The chain's CDR3 is CASSLVGTGPGGQPQHF. CDR3 DNA: TGTGCCAGCAGCTTAGTGGGGACAGGGCCAGGGGGTCAGCCCCAGCATTTT.

As to this clone: The junction departs from germline at one end; a sequencing error may be responsible. The chain has TRBV7-7 and TRBJ2-2; 8 nucleotides align to TRBD1. The CDR3 loop spans 15 amino acids. Looked up from germline, CDR1 is SSHAT and CDR2 is FNYEAQ (reference sequence). The CDR3 region is CASSAQTGVTGELFF. In nucleotides, the CDR3 is TGTGCTAGCAGCGCCCAGACAGGGGTCACCGGGGAGCTGTTTTTT.